What follows are 23 T cell receptor beta chains derived from one specimen sequenced in a study of T cell changes during pregnancy in multiple sclerosis (dated by TCRdb to about 2019). The library was made by the immunoSEQ multiplex PCR assay. Not all clones reach the TCRdb copy of this immuneACCESS table, which keeps in-frame sequences only. Checked studies attribute under half of the gap to unresolved V genes and leave the rest unexplained. The sample table holds about 49,000 clones, of which 94% were seen once. The top ten clones comprise 5.5% of the sample. The source was CD8+ T cells from peripheral blood mononuclear cells, collected before pregnancy. These receptor sequences come from a female donor with multiple sclerosis, enrolled in a pregnancy study.

This chain joins TRBV7-9 and TRBJ1-1; 9 nucleotides align to TRBD1. CDR1 is SEHNR and CDR2 is FQNEAQ in the germline V gene (reference sequence). The junction had 11 bases not matched to a gene; V was cut back by 5 bases and J by 7 bases. The CDR3 totals 15 residues. The CDR3 DNA is TGTGCCAGCAGCAATCCGGGACAGGGAAAGTATGAAGCTTTCTTT. Its protein product is CASSNPGQGKYEAFF.

The genes are TRBV7-6 and TRBJ2-7, with D perhaps matching TRBD2 (7 bases). In germline, CDR1 is SGHVS, CDR2 FNYEAQ. The V and J ends lost 5 bases and 2 bases respectively, with 13 bases between them. The CDR3 sequence is 14 residues long. The CDR3 loop is CASSPRGGPYEQYF. CDR3 in DNA: TGTGCCAGCAGCCCCCGCGGGGGCCCCTACGAGCAGTACTTC.

The V gene is TRBV6-1, the J gene TRBJ2-7; the D is unclear. Trimming pared 8 bases from V and 0 bases from J, leaving 8 bases between. This CDR3 is 12 amino acids long. Germline V lookup: CDR1 MNHNS, CDR2 SASEGT. In DNA form, the CDR3 reads TGTGCCAGCGCAGTAAACTCCTACGAGCAGTACTTC. Its protein is CASAVNSYEQYF.

The V gene is TRBV2, the J gene TRBJ2-2; D is perhaps TRBD1 (5 bases). The CDR3 is made up of 14 amino acids. With 5 bases removed from V and 2 bases from J, the gap between germline ends came to 9 bases. Germline loops: CDR1 SNHLY, CDR2 FYNNEI. CDR3 sequence (DNA): TGTGCCAGCAGTCAGACAGTAAACACCGGGGAGCTGTTTTTT. Translating it yields CASSQTVNTGELFF.

The chain links TRBV29-1 to TRBJ1-2, with unresolved D. V was cut by 1 base and J by 8 bases, with 8 bases left in between. This CDR3 spans 11 amino acids. Germline V gene lookup returns CDR1 SQVTM and CDR2 ANQGSEA. CDR3 coding DNA: TGCAGCGTTGAAGCGCGGCAGGGCTACACCTTC. Protein: CSVEARQGYTF.

The rearrangement joins TRBV6-6 to TRBJ1-4, with D possibly matching TRBD1 (5 bases). Germline CDR1 is MNHNY and CDR2 is SVGAGI (reference sequence). The germline V and J ends were trimmed by 6 bases and 14 bases, with 13 bases remaining between them. The CDR3 is 11 amino acids. CDR3 region: CASSTGPLLFF. In DNA form, the CDR3 reads TGTGCCAGCAGCACAGGCCCTCTTCTGTTTTTT.

This chain links TRBV28 with TRBJ1-1; TRBD1 matches at 10 bases. Trimming cost V 6 bases and J 11 bases; bases outside gene matches: 12. Per germline, CDR1 MDHEN and CDR2 SYDVKM. The CDR3 extends over 14 amino acids. The CDR3 protein is CASRVRDRGRRAFF. CDR3 bases: TGTGCCAGCAGGGTCAGGGACAGGGGAAGAAGGGCTTTCTTT.

This chain connects TRBV5-8 to TRBJ2-7, with D perhaps matching TRBD1 (6 bases). V gave up 3 bases and J gave up 1 base, with 14 bases separating them. The CDR3 is made up of 15 amino acids. In germline, CDR1 is SGHTS, CDR2 YDEGEE. CDR3 sequence (DNA): TGTGCCAGCAGCTCGCGATCGACAGGTTCCTACGAGCAGTACTTC. Protein sequence: CASSSRSTGSYEQYF.

V and J are TRBV6-1 and TRBJ2-7; D is undetermined. The CDR3 loop spans 14 amino acids. Trimming removed 1 base at V and 0 bases at J, with 7 bases between. In germline, CDR1 is MNHNS, CDR2 SASEGT. CDR3 loop: CASSEGAFSYEQYF. The CDR3 nucleotides are TGTGCCAGCAGTGAAGGGGCGTTCTCCTACGAGCAGTACTTC.

This chain connects TRBV5-4 to TRBJ1-1, with TRBD1 as a possible D gene (6 bases). The CDR3 has 13 residues. Trimming removed 1 base from V and 4 bases from J, with 8 bases in between. Germline CDR1 is SGHNT and CDR2 is YYREEE (reference sequence). The CDR3 sequence: CASSLRDTTEAFF. The CDR3 nucleotides read TGTGCCAGCAGCTTGCGGGACACCACTGAAGCTTTCTTT.

The chain has TRBV7-8 and TRBJ1-5; D gene uncertain. Germline CDR1 and CDR2: SGHVS and FQNEAQ. The CDR3 sequence is 17 residues long. Trimming removed 2 bases at V and 0 bases at J, with 14 bases between. The CDR3 region has the DNA TGTGCCAGCAGCTTATTGAGGGAGGGATATAGCAATCAGCCCCAGCATTTT. Protein product: CASSLLREGYSNQPQHF. The whole variable domain, remainder taken from reference TRBV7-8 and TRBJ1-5, is GAGVSQSPRYKVAKRGQDVALRCDPISGHVSLFWYQQALGQGPEFLTYFQNEAQLDKSGLPSDRFFAERPEGSVSTLKIQRTQQEDSAVYLCASSLLREGYSNQPQHFGDGTRLSIL.

This chain joins TRBV27 and TRBJ2-1; 10 nucleotides match TRBD1. This CDR3 is 15 amino acids long. The germline gives CDR1 MNHEY, CDR2 SMNVEV (reference sequence). V lost 3 bases to trimming and J lost 3 bases; unmatched junction nucleotides: 2. CDR3 coding DNA: TGTGCCAGCAGTTTCCGGGACAGGGGCTACAATGAGCAGTTCTTC. Its protein is CASSFRDRGYNEQFF.

The genes are TRBV27 and TRBJ2-1; 9 bases are shared with TRBD2. This CDR3 has 16 residues. Trimming took 5 bases from V and 0 from J; bases not matched to a gene: 5. Germline V gene data show CDR1 as MNHEY and CDR2 as SMNVEV (reference sequence). As DNA, the CDR3 is TGTGCCAGCAGTCCTGGACTAGCGAGCTCCTACAATGAGCAGTTCTTC. Translating it yields CASSPGLASSYNEQFF.

This chain connects TRBV27 to TRBJ2-7; 16 positions match TRBD2. CDR1 is MNHEY and CDR2 is SMNVEV in the germline V gene (reference sequence). The CDR3 totals 17 residues. V gave up 5 bases and J gave up 7 bases; unmatched junction bases: 11. This CDR3 is CASSPQGLAGGEGEQYF. In DNA, the CDR3 is TGTGCCAGCAGTCCCCAGGGACTAGCGGGAGGGGAGGGGGAGCAGTACTTC.

The rearrangement uses TRBV27 and TRBJ2-1; 8 bases agree with TRBD1. CDR3 length: 15 amino acids. Trimming removed 0 bases from V and 4 bases from J; junction bases left unmatched: 2. Germline values: CDR1 MNHEY, CDR2 SMNVEV (reference sequence). The CDR3 spells CASSLSGDRYNEQFF. The CDR3 DNA follows: TGTGCCAGCAGTTTATCGGGGGACAGGTACAATGAGCAGTTCTTC.

In its sample, this clone was seen once. V is TRBV28 and J is TRBJ1-2; the match to TRBD1 covers 8 bases. This CDR3 is built from 15 residues. The germline V gene encodes CDR1 MDHEN and CDR2 SYDVKM. J lost 3 bases, V lost 3 bases, and 6 bases had no gene match. CDR3 bases: TGTGCCAGCAGTTTCCCGGCAGGGGGCCACTATGGCTACACCTTC. Translating gives CASSFPAGGHYGYTF.

V and J are TRBV7-9 and TRBJ2-3, with TRBD1 as a possible D gene (6 bases). The CDR3 runs to 16 residues. Per the germline V gene, CDR1 is SEHNR and CDR2 is FQNEAQ (reference sequence). Trimming shortened V by 5 bases and J by 3 bases, and 18 bases separated the two germline ends. The CDR3 region has the DNA TGTGCCAGCAGCCGGACAGACAGATTCCTAACAGATACGCAGTATTTT. This encodes CASSRTDRFLTDTQYF.

The chain has TRBV7-8 and TRBJ1-5, with a possible D match to TRBD1 (5 bases). Germline CDR1 SGHVS, CDR2 FQNEAQ. The CDR3 sequence is 14 residues long. Deletions cut 2 bases from V and 9 bases from J, with 14 bases between. CDR3 DNA: TGTGCCAGCAGCTTAAGTATGGTCGGGGGGCCCCAGCATTTT. Translated, it gives CASSLSMVGGPQHF.

This chain joins TRBV19 and TRBJ2-5; 8 nucleotides match TRBD1. The CDR3 consists of 14 residues. From germline, CDR1 is LNHDA and CDR2 SQIVND (reference sequence). V lost 2 bases to trimming and J lost 6 bases; unmatched junction nucleotides: 5. DNA for the CDR3: TGTGCCAGTAGTATACAGGGGGCCTCTAAGACCCAGTACTTC. It is translated as CASSIQGASKTQYF.

The CDR3 region is CASRGSASSYNEQFF. The CDR3 region has the DNA TGTGCCAGCCGGGGTTCAGCCAGCTCCTACAATGAGCAGTTCTTC. V gene TRBV19 combines with J gene TRBJ2-1, with D possibly TRBD2 on 5 matching bases. V gave up 9 bases and J gave up 0 bases, with 15 bases separating them. CDR1 and CDR2 from the germline V gene are LNHDA and SQIVND (reference sequence). The CDR3 loop spans 15 amino acids.

In its sample, this clone was seen a few times. The J gene is TRBJ2-7, the V gene TRBV6-5; D might be TRBD2 (5 bases). The length of the CDR3 is 13 residues. V was trimmed by 6 bases and J by 0 bases, leaving 9 bases between them. Germline V CDR1 and CDR2: MNHEY, SVGAGI. CDR3 coding DNA: TGTGCCAGCAGGGACTCGAGCTCCTACGAGCAGTACTTC. Protein product: CASRDSSSYEQYF.

The chain employs TRBV19 and TRBJ2-7; D is possibly TRBD2 (6 bases). There are 12 residues in the CDR3. From germline, CDR1 is LNHDA and CDR2 SQIVND (reference sequence). V lost 5 bases and J lost 4, with 9 bases in between. CDR3 DNA: TGTGCCAGTAGTTCCGGGGGATACGAGCAGTACTTC. Its translation: CASSSGGYEQYF.

This clone was recorded only once. The V and J genes are TRBV6-5 and TRBJ1-2; D is uncertain. This CDR3 has 12 residues. Per germline, CDR1 MNHEY and CDR2 SVGAGI. Trimming took off 6 bases at V and 8 bases at J, with 13 bases between the two ends. CDR3 protein: CASSASGGGYTF. Written as DNA, the CDR3 is TGTGCCAGCAGCGCCTCTGGAGGGGGCTACACCTTC.